This TCR beta chain was retrieved from a study of cytomegalovirus exposure and HLA in healthy donors. As concerns this clone: Its antigen is not known.

General study points: Upon later analysis, HLA-associated TCR beta chains proved more clonally expanded than other, equally common chains. It was in a later analysis that TCR association rates were seen to vary by HLA locus, highest for DRB1 and lowest for HLA-C.

A multiplex PCR was run with 60 Vbeta primers and 13 Jbeta primers. Assay used: immunoSEQ multiplex PCR; TCRdb lists only in-frame clones, some missing. The data contain over 150,000 clones, 70% to 90% of them singletons. Germline loops: CDR1 MGHRA, CDR2 YSYEKL. V was pared by 9 bases and J by 6 bases, with 14 bases of the junction left unmatched. The CDR3 totals 15 residues. Although they were nominally healthy when sampled, donors likely had unrecorded immune exposures. Sequenced sample: PBMCs. The V and J genes are TRBV4-1 and TRBJ2-3, with TRBD2 matching over 8 bases. The source of this sequence is a male donor in good health and CMV-seronegative. CDR3 sequence reads: CASRRPGGLVDTQYF. CDR3 coding DNA: TGCGCCAGTCGAAGACCGGGAGGGCTCGTGGATACGCAGTATTTT.